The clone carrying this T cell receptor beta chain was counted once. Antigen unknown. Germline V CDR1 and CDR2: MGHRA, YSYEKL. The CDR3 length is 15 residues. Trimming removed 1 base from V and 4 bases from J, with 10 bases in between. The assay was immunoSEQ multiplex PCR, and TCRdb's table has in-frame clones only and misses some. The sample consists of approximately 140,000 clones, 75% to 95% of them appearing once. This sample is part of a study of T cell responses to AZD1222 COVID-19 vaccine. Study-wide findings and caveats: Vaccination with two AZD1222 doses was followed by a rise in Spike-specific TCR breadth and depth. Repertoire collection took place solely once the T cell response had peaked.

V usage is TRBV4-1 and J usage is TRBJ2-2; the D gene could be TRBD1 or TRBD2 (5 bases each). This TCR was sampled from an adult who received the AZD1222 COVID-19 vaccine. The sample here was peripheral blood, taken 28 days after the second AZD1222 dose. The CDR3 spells CASSQGDGSTGELFF. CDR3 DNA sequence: TGCGCCAGCAGCCAAGGGGACGGATCCACCGGGGAGCTGTTTTTT.